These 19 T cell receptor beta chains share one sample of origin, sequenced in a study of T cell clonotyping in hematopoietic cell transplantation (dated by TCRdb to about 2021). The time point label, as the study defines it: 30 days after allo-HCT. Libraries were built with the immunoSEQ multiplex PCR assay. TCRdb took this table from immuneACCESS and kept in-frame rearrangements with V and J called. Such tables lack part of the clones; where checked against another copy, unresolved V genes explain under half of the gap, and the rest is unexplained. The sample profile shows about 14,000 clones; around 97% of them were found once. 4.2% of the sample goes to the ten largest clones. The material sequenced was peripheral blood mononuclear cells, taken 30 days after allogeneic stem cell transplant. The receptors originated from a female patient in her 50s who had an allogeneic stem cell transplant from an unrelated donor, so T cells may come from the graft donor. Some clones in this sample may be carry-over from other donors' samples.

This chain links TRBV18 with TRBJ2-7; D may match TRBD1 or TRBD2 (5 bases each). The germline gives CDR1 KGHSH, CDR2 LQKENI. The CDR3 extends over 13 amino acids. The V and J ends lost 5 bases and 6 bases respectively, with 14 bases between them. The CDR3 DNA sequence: TGTGCCAGCTCATCCACCGGGACGTCCGAGCAGTACTTC. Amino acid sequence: CASSSTGTSEQYF.

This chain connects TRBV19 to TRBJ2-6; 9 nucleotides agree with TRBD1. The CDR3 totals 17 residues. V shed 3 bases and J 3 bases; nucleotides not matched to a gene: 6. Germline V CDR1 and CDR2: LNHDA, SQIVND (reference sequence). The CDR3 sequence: CASSIPDRGGGANVLTF. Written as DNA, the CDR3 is TGTGCCAGTAGTATCCCGGACAGGGGTGGTGGGGCCAACGTCCTGACTTTC.

The chain's CDR3 is CAWSSPSYTGANVLTF. CDR3 nucleotide sequence: TGTGCCTGGAGCTCCCCCTCGTATACTGGGGCCAACGTCCTGACTTTC. V and J are TRBV30 and TRBJ2-6; D is undetermined. Germline CDR1 GTSNPN, CDR2 SVGIG (reference sequence). Trimming stripped 3 bases from V and 2 bases from J, with 14 bases between. The length of the CDR3 is 16 residues.

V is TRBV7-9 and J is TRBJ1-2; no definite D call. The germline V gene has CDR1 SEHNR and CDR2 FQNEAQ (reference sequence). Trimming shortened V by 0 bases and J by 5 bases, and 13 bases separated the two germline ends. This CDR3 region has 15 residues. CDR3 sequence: CASSLALAGMYGYTF. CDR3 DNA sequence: TGTGCCAGCAGCTTAGCGCTGGCAGGCATGTATGGCTACACCTTC.

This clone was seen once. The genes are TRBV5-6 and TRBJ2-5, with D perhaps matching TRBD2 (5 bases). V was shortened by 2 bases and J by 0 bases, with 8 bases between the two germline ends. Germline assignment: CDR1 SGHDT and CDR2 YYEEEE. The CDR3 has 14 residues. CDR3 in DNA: TGTGCCAGCAGCTTACTAGGGAACCAAGAGACCCAGTACTTC. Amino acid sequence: CASSLLGNQETQYF.

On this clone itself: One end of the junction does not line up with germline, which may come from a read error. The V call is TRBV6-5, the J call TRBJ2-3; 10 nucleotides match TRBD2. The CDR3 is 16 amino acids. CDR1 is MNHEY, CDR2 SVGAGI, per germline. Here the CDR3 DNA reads TGTGCCAGCAGTTACTCGATAGCGGGGGGCACAGATACGCTGTATTTT. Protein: CASSYSIAGGTDTLYF.

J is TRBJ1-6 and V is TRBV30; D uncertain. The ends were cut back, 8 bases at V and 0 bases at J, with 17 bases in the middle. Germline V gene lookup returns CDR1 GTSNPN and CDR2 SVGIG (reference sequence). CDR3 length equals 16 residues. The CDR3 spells CALLAGSSSYNSPLHF. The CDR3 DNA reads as TGTGCCCTTTTGGCAGGTTCGAGCTCCTATAATTCACCCCTCCACTTT.

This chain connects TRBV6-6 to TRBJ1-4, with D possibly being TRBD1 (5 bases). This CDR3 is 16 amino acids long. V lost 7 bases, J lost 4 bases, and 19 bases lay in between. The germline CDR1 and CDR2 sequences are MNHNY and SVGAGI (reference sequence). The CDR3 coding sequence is TGTGCCAGCACTGGGACCCAGGATGGTTTTAATGAAAAACTGTTTTTT. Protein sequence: CASTGTQDGFNEKLFF.

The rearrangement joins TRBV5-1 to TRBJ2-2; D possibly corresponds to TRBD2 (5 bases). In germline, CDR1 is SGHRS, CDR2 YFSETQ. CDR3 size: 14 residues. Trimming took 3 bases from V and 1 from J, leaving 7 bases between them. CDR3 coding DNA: TGCGCCAGCAGCTGGGGAGAGAACACCGGGGAGCTGTTTTTT. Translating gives CASSWGENTGELFF.

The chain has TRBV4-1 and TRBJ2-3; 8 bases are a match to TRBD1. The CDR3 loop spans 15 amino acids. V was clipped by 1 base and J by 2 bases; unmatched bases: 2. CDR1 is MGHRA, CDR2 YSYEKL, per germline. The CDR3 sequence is CASSQGTGHTDTQYF. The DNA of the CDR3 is TGCGCCAGCAGCCAAGGGACAGGGCACACAGATACGCAGTATTTT.

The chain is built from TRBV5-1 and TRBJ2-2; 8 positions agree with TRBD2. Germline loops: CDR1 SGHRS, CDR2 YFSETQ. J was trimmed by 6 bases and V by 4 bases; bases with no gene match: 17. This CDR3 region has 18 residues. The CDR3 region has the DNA TGCGCCAGCAGCCCTTGGACTGACGGGGGGGGGCAACCCGGGGAGCTGTTTTTT. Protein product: CASSPWTDGGGQPGELFF.

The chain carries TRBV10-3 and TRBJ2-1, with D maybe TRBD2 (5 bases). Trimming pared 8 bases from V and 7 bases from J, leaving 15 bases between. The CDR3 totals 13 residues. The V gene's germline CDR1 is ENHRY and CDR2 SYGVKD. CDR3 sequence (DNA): TGTGCCATCTTAAGGGCGGGTGGGAATGAGCAGTTCTTC. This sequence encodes CAILRAGGNEQFF.

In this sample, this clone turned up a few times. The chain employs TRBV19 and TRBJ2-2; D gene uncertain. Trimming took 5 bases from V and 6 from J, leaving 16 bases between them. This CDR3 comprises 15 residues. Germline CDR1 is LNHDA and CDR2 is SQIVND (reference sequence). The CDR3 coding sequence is TGTGCCAGTAGTCTCTTAAGGGAAATTCCCGGGGAGCTGTTTTTT. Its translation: CASSLLREIPGELFF.

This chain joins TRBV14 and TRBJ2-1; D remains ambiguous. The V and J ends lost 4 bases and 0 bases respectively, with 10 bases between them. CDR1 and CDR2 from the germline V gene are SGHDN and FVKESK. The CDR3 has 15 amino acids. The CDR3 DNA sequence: TGTGCCAGCAGCCGAGTTCCCCACTCCTACAATGAGCAGTTCTTC. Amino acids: CASSRVPHSYNEQFF.

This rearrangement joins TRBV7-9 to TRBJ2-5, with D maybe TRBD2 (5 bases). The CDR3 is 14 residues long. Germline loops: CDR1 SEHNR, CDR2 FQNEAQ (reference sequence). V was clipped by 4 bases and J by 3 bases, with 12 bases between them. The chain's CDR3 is CASSYLPGKETQYF. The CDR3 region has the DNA TGTGCCAGCAGCTATCTGCCGGGAAAAGAGACCCAGTACTTC.

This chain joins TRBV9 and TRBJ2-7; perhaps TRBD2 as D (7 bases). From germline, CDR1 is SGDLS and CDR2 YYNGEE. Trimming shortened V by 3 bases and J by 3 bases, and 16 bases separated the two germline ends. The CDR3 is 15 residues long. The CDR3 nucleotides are TGTGCCAGCAGCGGGGGTAGGGGGGGCGTCTACGAGCAGTACTTC. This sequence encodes CASSGGRGGVYEQYF.

CDR3 in DNA: TGTGCCTGGAGGACAACCTATGGCTACACCTTC. Translated: CAWRTTYGYTF. V usage is TRBV30 and J usage is TRBJ1-2, with D uncertain. Germline V gene sequence: CDR1 GTSNPN, CDR2 SVGIG (reference sequence). The V end lost 3 bases, the J end lost 4 bases, and 6 bases lay between the germline ends. The CDR3 runs to 11 residues.

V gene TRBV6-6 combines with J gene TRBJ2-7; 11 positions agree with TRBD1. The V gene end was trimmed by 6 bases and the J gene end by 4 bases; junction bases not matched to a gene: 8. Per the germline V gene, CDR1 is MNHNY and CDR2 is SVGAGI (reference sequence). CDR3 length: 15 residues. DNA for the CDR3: TGTGCCAGCAGAGACATCCGGGACAGGGGGTACGAGCAGTACTTC. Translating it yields CASRDIRDRGYEQYF.

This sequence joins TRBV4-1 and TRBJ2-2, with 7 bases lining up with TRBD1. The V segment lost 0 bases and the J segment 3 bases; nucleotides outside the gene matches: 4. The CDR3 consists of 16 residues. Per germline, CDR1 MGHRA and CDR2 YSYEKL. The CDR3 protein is CASSQESRGYTGELFF. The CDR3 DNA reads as TGCGCCAGCAGCCAAGAAAGCAGGGGGTACACCGGGGAGCTGTTTTTT.